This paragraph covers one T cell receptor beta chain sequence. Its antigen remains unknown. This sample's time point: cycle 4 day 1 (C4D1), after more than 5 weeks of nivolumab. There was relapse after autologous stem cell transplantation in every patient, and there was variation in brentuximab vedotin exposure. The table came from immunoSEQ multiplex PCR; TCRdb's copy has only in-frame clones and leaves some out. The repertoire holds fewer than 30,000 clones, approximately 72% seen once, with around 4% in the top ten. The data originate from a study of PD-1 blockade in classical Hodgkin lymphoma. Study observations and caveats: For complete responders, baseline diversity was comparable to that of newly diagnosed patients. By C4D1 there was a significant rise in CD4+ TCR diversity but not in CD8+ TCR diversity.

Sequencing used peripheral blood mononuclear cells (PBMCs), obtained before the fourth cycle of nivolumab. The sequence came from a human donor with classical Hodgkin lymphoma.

The CDR3 nucleotides read TGTGCTACTCTAGGTACAGGAATAAACACTGAAGCTTTCTTT. This translates into CATLGTGINTEAFF. The rearrangement links TRBV10-3 to TRBJ1-1; TRBD1 might be the D (5 bases). The CDR3 consists of 14 residues. Germline CDR1 is ENHRY and CDR2 is SYGVKD.